A selection of T cell receptor beta chains follows, all from one sample in a study of tumor-infiltrating lymphocytes in primary liver carcinoma. A single record per CDR3 protein comes from TCRdb applying MiXCR to the multiplex PCR reads. This sample carries 100,000 to 150,000 distinct CDR3 sequences, under 65% of them seen once, and the ten largest clones take 8.4%. Sequenced input: liver tumor tissue from sampling region 3. The receptors derive from a woman aged 55-69 years with primary liver carcinoma and hepatitis B virus infection. The CDR3 runs from the conserved cysteine through the conserved F or W. The D gene is left open where the match is weak. Only part of the rows carry a size: once, few, many, or a class if the clone is expanded.

v_gene: TRBV11-2
d_gene: .
j_gene: TRBJ1-3
abundance: once
CDR3aa: CAGSSRPDKGAYSGNTIYF
CDR3nt: TGTGCCGGCAGCTCACGCCCTGACAAGGGAGCGTACTCTGGAAACACCATATATTTT

v_gene: TRBV11-2
d_gene: .
j_gene: TRBJ2-1
abundance: .
CDR3aa: CASRRGGNLLEQFF
CDR3nt: TGTGCCAGCAGACGAGGGGGGAATTTGCTCGAGCAGTTCTTC

v_gene: TRBV5-1
d_gene: .
j_gene: TRBJ1-4
abundance: .
CDR3aa: CASSSGGGASYEKLFF
CDR3nt: TGCGCCAGCAGCTCTGGAGGGGGGGCCAGTTATGAAAAACTGTTTTTT

v_gene: TRBV4-2
d_gene: TRBD1
j_gene: TRBJ1-6
abundance: .
CDR3aa: CACSIVRGPVYNSPLHF
CDR3nt: TGTGCCTGCAGCATAGTCAGGGGGCCTGTCTATAATTCACCCCTCCACTTT

v_gene: TRBV30
d_gene: TRBD1
j_gene: TRBJ2-1
abundance: .
CDR3aa: CAWHRGTGPYNEQFF
CDR3nt: TGTGCCTGGCACAGGGGAACGGGTCCCTACAATGAGCAGTTCTTC

v_gene: TRBV11-2
d_gene: .
j_gene: TRBJ2-2
abundance: few
CDR3aa: CASSWYRGSGELVF
CDR3nt: TGTGCTAGCAGCTGGTACAGGGGGAGCGGGGAGCTGGTTTTT

v_gene: TRBV29-1
d_gene: .
j_gene: TRBJ1-1
abundance: many
CDR3aa: CSGRATEAFF
CDR3nt: TGCAGTGGCAGGGCCACTGAAGCTTTCTTT

v_gene: TRBV6-5
d_gene: .
j_gene: TRBJ2-4
abundance: .
CDR3aa: CASSAQGGKIQYF
CDR3nt: TGTGCCAGCAGCGCCCAAGGTGGAAAAATTCAGTACTTC

v_gene: TRBV28
d_gene: TRBD1
j_gene: TRBJ2-1
abundance: .
CDR3aa: CASRLPGTGLHNELFF
CDR3nt: TGTGCCAGCAGATTGCCCGGGACAGGCCTTCACAATGAGCTGTTCTTC

v_gene: TRBV14
d_gene: TRBD2
j_gene: TRBJ2-1
abundance: many
CDR3aa: CASSQSKRDRRNEQFF
CDR3nt: TGTGCCAGCAGCCAATCCAAGCGGGATAGACGCAATGAGCAGTTCTTC

v_gene: TRBV28
d_gene: .
j_gene: TRBJ1-5
abundance: .
CDR3aa: CASSHIRQTGQPQHF
CDR3nt: TGTGCCAGCAGTCACATCCGGCAGACCGGTCAGCCCCAGCATTTT

v_gene: TRBV12-3/TRBV12-4
d_gene: TRBD1
j_gene: TRBJ2-7
abundance: .
CDR3aa: CASTNRGQSYEQCF
CDR3nt: TGTGCCAGCACCAACAGGGGGCAAAGCTACGAGCAGTGCTTC

v_gene: TRBV11-2
d_gene: .
j_gene: TRBJ2-3
abundance: .
CDR3aa: CANSLGGLTYTSDTQYF
CDR3nt: TGTGCCAACAGCTTAGGGGGGCTAACGTACACATCAGATACGCAGTATTTT

v_gene: TRBV6-5
d_gene: .
j_gene: TRBJ2-1
abundance: .
CDR3aa: CASNNGGLSYNEQFF
CDR3nt: TGTGCCAGCAACAATGGAGGGCTATCCTACAATGAGCAATTCTTC

v_gene: TRBV19
d_gene: .
j_gene: TRBJ1-6
abundance: .
CDR3aa: CASRDRSNSYNSPLHF
CDR3nt: TGTGCCAGTAGAGACAGGAGTAACTCCTATAATTCACCCCTCCACTTT

v_gene: TRBV28
d_gene: TRBD1
j_gene: TRBJ1-2
abundance: .
CDR3aa: CASTPPPGQGNYGYTF
CDR3nt: TGTGCCAGCACCCCTCCCCCCGGACAGGGAAACTATGGCTACACCTTC

v_gene: TRBV5-1
d_gene: .
j_gene: TRBJ2-6
abundance: .
CDR3aa: CASSGGSGIGANVLTF
CDR3nt: TGCGCCAGCAGCGGTGGATCAGGGATTGGGGCCAACGTCCTGACTTTC

v_gene: TRBV20-1
d_gene: .
j_gene: TRBJ2-6
abundance: .
CDR3aa: CSARQTSGANVLTF
CDR3nt: TGCAGTGCTAGGCAGACCTCTGGGGCCAACGTCCTGACTTTC

v_gene: TRBV28
d_gene: TRBD1
j_gene: TRBJ1-6
abundance: .
CDR3aa: CASRQGVLSLHF
CDR3nt: TGTGCCAGCAGACAGGGGGTATTGTCCCTCCACTTT

v_gene: TRBV14
d_gene: .
j_gene: TRBJ2-3
abundance: many
CDR3aa: CASSRSHGTDTQYF
CDR3nt: TGTGCCAGCAGCCGGAGCCACGGCACAGATACGCAGTATTTT

v_gene: TRBV11-2
d_gene: .
j_gene: TRBJ2-7
abundance: many
CDR3aa: CASRNPGLAYEQYF
CDR3nt: TGTGCCAGCAGAAATCCGGGGCTAGCCTACGAGCAGTACTTC

v_gene: TRBV12-3/TRBV12-4
d_gene: TRBD1
j_gene: TRBJ2-2
abundance: many
CDR3aa: CASRRQGDTGELFF
CDR3nt: TGTGCCAGCAGACGACAGGGGGACACCGGGGAGCTGTTTTTT

v_gene: TRBV6-5
d_gene: .
j_gene: TRBJ1-2
abundance: many
CDR3aa: CASSADGNYGYTF
CDR3nt: TGTGCCAGCAGTGCGGACGGGAACTATGGCTACACCTTC

v_gene: TRBV7-9
d_gene: .
j_gene: TRBJ2-7
abundance: .
CDR3aa: CASSLHQGPSYGQYF
CDR3nt: TGTGCTAGCAGCTTACATCAGGGGCCCTCCTACGGGCAGTACTTC

v_gene: TRBV7-9
d_gene: .
j_gene: TRBJ2-3
abundance: once
CDR3aa: CASSLITALTDIQYF
CDR3nt: TGTGCCAGCAGCTTAATTACTGCACTCACAGATATACAGTATTTT

v_gene: TRBV12-3/TRBV12-4
d_gene: .
j_gene: TRBJ1-5
abundance: many
CDR3aa: CASSLVGARNQPQHF
CDR3nt: TGTGCCAGCAGTTTAGTAGGGGCGCGGAATCAGCCCCAGCATTTT

v_gene: TRBV11-3
d_gene: .
j_gene: TRBJ2-2
abundance: .
CDR3aa: CAGRGTRATGKLFF
CDR3nt: TGTGCCGGCAGGGGAACTAGGGCGACCGGGAAGCTGTTCTTT

v_gene: TRBV6-5
d_gene: .
j_gene: TRBJ2-2
abundance: many
CDR3aa: CASRHRTTLTGELFF
CDR3nt: TGTGCCAGCAGACACCGGACTACCCTCACCGGGGAGCTGTTTTTT

v_gene: TRBV29-1
d_gene: .
j_gene: TRBJ2-3
abundance: many
CDR3aa: CSVEGTGDTQYF
CDR3nt: TGCAGCGTTGAAGGGACGGGCGACACGCAGTATTTT

v_gene: TRBV5-1
d_gene: .
j_gene: TRBJ1-1
abundance: .
CDR3aa: CASSLERYMNTEAFF
CDR3nt: TGCGCCAGCAGCTTGGAAAGATACATGAACACTGAAGCTTTCTTT

v_gene: TRBV11-2
d_gene: TRBD1
j_gene: TRBJ1-1
abundance: .
CDR3aa: CASSARTGRTGAFF
CDR3nt: TGTGCCAGCAGTGCGCGGACAGGGCGGACCGGAGCTTTCTTT

v_gene: TRBV29-1
d_gene: .
j_gene: TRBJ2-7
abundance: .
CDR3aa: CSVELSRYGQYF
CDR3nt: TGCAGCGTTGAATTGTCCCGGTACGGGCAATACTTC

v_gene: TRBV19
d_gene: TRBD1
j_gene: TRBJ2-7
abundance: many
CDR3aa: CASSTGTGGEEQYF
CDR3nt: TGTGCCAGTAGTACCGGGACAGGGGGAGAAGAGCAGTACTTC

v_gene: TRBV7-8
d_gene: TRBD2
j_gene: TRBJ2-6
abundance: .
CDR3aa: CASGLPGLDLSGANVLTF
CDR3nt: TGTGCCAGCGGTTTACCGGGACTAGATTTGTCTGGGGCCAACGTCCTTACTTTC

v_gene: TRBV28
d_gene: .
j_gene: TRBJ1-2
abundance: .
CDR3aa: CASSLLGHGYTF
CDR3nt: TGTGCCAGCAGTTTATTGGGCCATGGCTACACCTTC

v_gene: TRBV14
d_gene: .
j_gene: TRBJ2-5
abundance: many
CDR3aa: CASSQVSTQQETQYF
CDR3nt: TGTGCCAGCAGCCAAGTATCTACACAGCAAGAGACCCAGTACTTC

v_gene: TRBV28
d_gene: .
j_gene: TRBJ2-5
abundance: many
CDR3aa: CASSFGQGSETQYF
CDR3nt: TGTGCCAGCAGTTTCGGGCAGGGGTCCGAGACCCAGTACTTC

v_gene: TRBV11-3
d_gene: .
j_gene: TRBJ2-3
abundance: large
CDR3aa: CASSHRTGTDTQYF
CDR3nt: TGTGCCAGCAGCCATCGGACAGGCACAGATACGCAGTATTTT

v_gene: TRBV28
d_gene: .
j_gene: TRBJ2-6
abundance: .
CDR3aa: CASSSTGLSSGAYVLTF
CDR3nt: TGTGCCAGCAGTTCGACCGGACTGAGCTCTGGGGCCTACGTCCTGACTTTC

v_gene: TRBV5-1
d_gene: TRBD2
j_gene: TRBJ2-5
abundance: few
CDR3aa: CASSLTGGRGETQYF
CDR3nt: TGCGCCAGCAGCTTGACGGGCGGGAGAGGGGAGACCCAGTACTTC

v_gene: TRBV11-2
d_gene: TRBD2
j_gene: TRBJ2-3
abundance: .
CDR3aa: CADSSGLAGTDTQYF
CDR3nt: TGTGCCGACAGCTCAGGACTAGCAGGGACAGATACGCAGTATTTT

v_gene: TRBV6-2/TRBV6-3
d_gene: TRBD2
j_gene: TRBJ2-4
abundance: many
CDR3aa: CASSRRVGTSGLAKNIQYF
CDR3nt: TGTGCCAGCAGCCGAAGGGTCGGGACTAGCGGACTAGCCAAAAACATTCAGTACTTC

v_gene: TRBV11-2
d_gene: .
j_gene: TRBJ2-1
abundance: .
CDR3aa: CATSVLPGYSEQFF
CDR3nt: TGTGCCACCAGCGTCTTACCGGGTTACAGTGAGCAGTTCTTC

v_gene: TRBV10-3
d_gene: .
j_gene: TRBJ1-5
abundance: .
CDR3aa: CAISAKRDQPQHF
CDR3nt: TGTGCCATCAGCGCAAAACGGGATCAGCCCCAGCATTTT

v_gene: TRBV28
d_gene: .
j_gene: TRBJ1-2
abundance: .
CDR3aa: CAVWGGRVDDYTF
CDR3nt: TGTGCCGTATGGGGGGGCAGGGTCGATGACTACACCTTC

v_gene: TRBV30
d_gene: TRBD2
j_gene: TRBJ2-4
abundance: .
CDR3aa: CTWRVGGSRDIQYF
CDR3nt: TGTACCTGGAGAGTTGGCGGGAGCAGAGACATTCAGTACTTC

v_gene: TRBV6-6
d_gene: TRBD1
j_gene: TRBJ1-2
abundance: .
CDR3aa: CAGSWDRGYTF
CDR3nt: TGTGCCGGCAGCTGGGACAGGGGCTACACCTTC

v_gene: TRBV28
d_gene: TRBD2
j_gene: TRBJ2-5
abundance: .
CDR3aa: CASRRTSVTSGETQYF
CDR3nt: TGTGCCAGCCGGAGGACTAGCGTAACTTCAGGGGAGACCCAGTACTTC

v_gene: TRBV29-1
d_gene: .
j_gene: TRBJ2-5
abundance: many
CDR3aa: CSVGQQETQYF
CDR3nt: TGCAGCGTTGGGCAGCAAGAGACCCAGTACTTC